These T cell receptor beta chains were read from a single sample in a study of cytomegalovirus exposure and HLA in healthy donors. Clones were sequenced by immunoSEQ multiplex PCR, and TCRdb holds only the in-frame ones, with some missing. This table holds more than 150,000 clones, more than 65% found once. Sample: PBMCs. These receptors were collected from a woman between 25 and 40 years old in good health and CMV-seropositive. Each CDR3 is given with its conserved first and last residue. A D gene is named only where the DNA matches it firmly. Some rows mark clone size as missing; the rest say once, few, many or name a class of expanded clone.

.	TRBD2	TRBV7-2	TRBJ2-1	TGTGCCAGCAGGTTGCTAGCGGGGGGGAATGAGCAGTTCTTC	CASRLLAGGNEQFF
few	.	TRBV28	TRBJ1-2	TGTGCCAGCAGTGATGGGCAGAACTATGGCTACACCTTC	CASSDGQNYGYTF
few	.	TRBV10-3	TRBJ1-4	TGTGCCATCAGTGAGTCCGCTAATGAAAAACTGTTTTTT	CAISESANEKLFF
few	.	TRBV6-5	TRBJ1-2	TGTGCCAGCAGCCGGGGTCCCGACTATGGCTACACCTTC	CASSRGPDYGYTF
.	TRBD1	TRBV19	TRBJ2-2	TGTGCCAGTAGTATTGGACAGGGTCGCACCGGGGAGCTGTTTTTT	CASSIGQGRTGELFF
.	TRBD2	TRBV13	TRBJ2-3	TGTGCCAGCAGCTCTCAGACTAGCGGAAGGTCTCGGAATACGCAGTATTTT	CASSSQTSGRSRNTQYF
.	TRBD1	TRBV7-3	TRBJ1-3	TGTGCCAGCAGCCCGACAGGGGATCCTGGAAACACCATATATTTT	CASSPTGDPGNTIYF
.	.	TRBV9	TRBJ2-5	TGTGCCAGCAGCTCAAGCGGACTAGGGGGAGAGACCCAGTACTTC	CASSSSGLGGETQYF
.	.	TRBV10-3	TRBJ2-1	TGTGCCATCAGTGAACAGGACGATGAGCAGTTCTTC	CAISEQDDEQFF
few	TRBD1	TRBV28	TRBJ1-6	TGTGCCAGCAGTAAGGGACAGTTGGGTTCACCCCTCCACTTT	CASSKGQLGSPLHF
few	.	TRBV4-1	TRBJ2-3	TGCGCCAGCAGCCAGGGAGGCGGTTGGGGCACAGATACGCAGTATTTT	CASSQGGGWGTDTQYF
.	.	TRBV29-1	TRBJ1-6	TGCAGCGTTACGTACGGTAATTCACCCCTCCACTTT	CSVTYGNSPLHF
.	TRBD2	TRBV11-3	TRBJ2-3	TGTGCCAGCAGCTCCCTTGGCGCGGGGGGGCCCTTGGATACGCAGTATTTT	CASSSLGAGGPLDTQYF
.	.	TRBV18	TRBJ1-6	TGTGCCAGCTCACCAGGCGGCTATAATTCACCCCTCCACTTT	CASSPGGYNSPLHF
.	.	TRBV28	TRBJ2-6	TGTGCCACCAAGTTCACCGAGAGCTCTGGGGCCAACGTCCTGACTTTC	CATKFTESSGANVLTF
.	.	TRBV4-1	TRBJ1-5	TGCGCCAGCAGCCAAAACCAGACAGGAACTAGCAATCAGCCCCAGCATTTT	CASSQNQTGTSNQPQHF
.	.	TRBV6-6	TRBJ1-1	TGTGCCAGCAGCACAACCATCCATACTGAAGCTTTCTTT	CASSTTIHTEAFF
.	TRBD2	TRBV9	TRBJ2-1	TGTGCCAGCAGCTTCGCTACGGGGGGCTACAATGAGCAGTTCTTC	CASSFATGGYNEQFF
.	.	TRBV5-1	TRBJ1-3	TGCGCCAGCAGGCCCCCAGGGGTGGATGGAAACACCATATATTTT	CASRPPGVDGNTIYF
few	.	TRBV6-6	TRBJ2-5	TGTGCCAGCAGTTACTCCGCAGGCCAAGAGACCCAGTACTTC	CASSYSAGQETQYF
.	.	TRBV4-1	TRBJ1-2	TGCGCCAGCAGCCAGACGAGAGCCACAGGGTCATCCTATGGCTACACCTTC	CASSQTRATGSSYGYTF
.	.	TRBV7-9	TRBJ1-6	TGTGCCAGCAGCTTATTCACAGGATCACCCCTCCACTTT	CASSLFTGSPLHF
.	.	TRBV7-2	TRBJ2-7	TGTGCCAGCAGCTTACCGGGCGGGGTTTACGAGCAGTACTTC	CASSLPGGVYEQYF
.	.	TRBV7-3	TRBJ1-1	TGTGCCAGCAGCTGGGACAACATGAACACTGAAGCTTTCTTT	CASSWDNMNTEAFF
.	TRBD1	TRBV19	TRBJ1-6	TGTGCCAGTAATCCCAGACAGGGTAATTCACCCCTCCACTTT	CASNPRQGNSPLHF
few	.	TRBV7-2	TRBJ1-2	TGTGCCAGCAGCCCCGGGCTGTCTAGGGGCTATGGCTACACCTTC	CASSPGLSRGYGYTF
.	.	TRBV5-6	TRBJ2-2	TGTGCCAGCAGCTCCCAGGGTTTGGTTAACACCGGGGAGCTGTTTTTT	CASSSQGLVNTGELFF
once	.	TRBV5-6	TRBJ2-6	TGTGCCAGCAGCTTGGAGGGGTCTTCTGGGGCCAACGTCCTGACTTTC	CASSLEGSSGANVLTF
.	.	TRBV5-4	TRBJ1-2	TGTGCCAGCAGCAAACAGGGTGACTATGGCTACACCTTC	CASSKQGDYGYTF
.	.	TRBV7-2	TRBJ2-7	TGTGCCAGCAGCTTAGGATTTCAGGGATACGAGCAGTACTTC	CASSLGFQGYEQYF
.	.	TRBV18	TRBJ1-2	TGTGCCAGCTCACCACCAGGCAGGGACTATGGCTACACCTTC	CASSPPGRDYGYTF
.	.	TRBV29-1	TRBJ1-1	TGCAGCGTTGAAGCTATTAGATGGGAGGGTCCTTCGAACACTGAAGCTTTCTTT	CSVEAIRWEGPSNTEAFF
.	TRBD2	TRBV12-5	TRBJ2-1	TGTGCTAGTTCGACTAGCGGGGCTAGCTACAATGAGCAGTTCTTC	CASSTSGASYNEQFF
.	.	TRBV4-2	TRBJ2-5	TGTGCCAGCAGCCTGCAATCGAACAGGGTGGAGACCCAGTACTTC	CASSLQSNRVETQYF
few	.	TRBV2	TRBJ2-3	TGTGCCAGCAGTGGAGGACTACCTTTGACAGATACGCAGTATTTT	CASSGGLPLTDTQYF
.	.	TRBV4-2	TRBJ1-4	TGTGCCAGCAGCCAAGAGGGAGGGGCGAGGAATGAAAAACTGTTTTTT	CASSQEGGARNEKLFF
.	.	TRBV7-9	TRBJ1-1	TGTTCCAGCAGCCAAACATCCGCTGAAGCTTTCTTT	CSSSQTSAEAFF
few	.	TRBV27	TRBJ1-1	TGTGCCATTTATGAAGAGCGGGAACCGAACACTGAAGCTTTCTTT	CAIYEEREPNTEAFF
.	.	TRBV10-2	TRBJ2-7	TGCGCCAGCAGCCCAGGGGGGAACGAGCAGTACTTC	CASSPGGNEQYF
.	TRBD1	TRBV11-3	TRBJ1-4	TGTGCCAGCAGCTTAAGGCCAGGGGGCGCAACTAATGAAAAACTGTTTTTT	CASSLRPGGATNEKLFF
.	TRBD1	TRBV27	TRBJ2-7	TGTGCCAGCAGCCCCTGGACAGGGTACGAGCAGTACTTC	CASSPWTGYEQYF
.	TRBD1	TRBV9	TRBJ1-5	TGTGCCAGCAGCGGGGGGGGGACAGGGGTTGAGCCCCAGCATTTT	CASSGGGTGVEPQHF
once	.	TRBV5-4	TRBJ2-6	TGTGCCAGCTCTGGGGCCAACGGCCTGACTTTC	CASSGANGLTF
.	.	TRBV7-2	TRBJ1-3	TGTGCCAGCAGCTTACGGGACATGAGAGGAAACACCATATATTTT	CASSLRDMRGNTIYF
.	TRBD1	TRBV10-2	TRBJ1-5	TGCGCCAGCAGTGAAGGACAGGGGGCCGATATAGCCCAGCATTTT	CASSEGQGADIAQHF
few	TRBD2	TRBV7-2	TRBJ2-2	TGTGCCACAAGGGGAGCGGGGGGATACACCGGGGAGCTGTTTTTT	CATRGAGGYTGELFF
.	TRBD2	TRBV4-2	TRBJ2-3	TGTGCCAGCAGCCAATCTAGCGGGGGGGCGTCAGATACGCAGTATTTT	CASSQSSGGASDTQYF
.	TRBD1	TRBV7-8	TRBJ1-5	TGTGCCAGCAGCTCCTGGGGGACAGCACAGCCCCAGCATTTT	CASSSWGTAQPQHF
.	TRBD2	TRBV9	TRBJ2-3	TGTGCCAGCAGCGTAGGGGTAGCGGGGACAGATACGCAGTATTTT	CASSVGVAGTDTQYF
few	TRBD1	TRBV5-1	TRBJ1-4	TGCGCCAGCAGCTCTGTGACAGGGCGAGATGAAAAACTGTTTTTT	CASSSVTGRDEKLFF
.	TRBD1	TRBV4-3	TRBJ2-7	TGCGCCAGCAGCCCGGGACAGAGTTACGAGCAGTACTTC	CASSPGQSYEQYF
few	.	TRBV5-5	TRBJ2-3	TGTGCCAGCGGACAGGGAGGGGCAGATACGCAGTATTTT	CASGQGGADTQYF
.	.	TRBV5-4	TRBJ2-3	TGTGCCAGCAGCCCCCCGGCGGGAACAGATACGCAGTATTTT	CASSPPAGTDTQYF
.	.	TRBV11-3	TRBJ2-1	TGTGCCAGCAGCGCGAAAGGGGACTCAGGCTCCTACAATGAGCAGTTCTTC	CASSAKGDSGSYNEQFF
.	TRBD1	TRBV5-1	TRBJ2-7	TGCGCCAGCAGCTTGGGACAGGGGACCGAGCAGTACTTC	CASSLGQGTEQYF
.	.	TRBV5-4	TRBJ1-2	TGTGCCAGCAGCTTAGGGATCTTTGGGGGCGTTGTAAAGTATGGCTACACCTTC	CASSLGIFGGVVKYGYTF
.	.	TRBV25-1	TRBJ2-3	TGTGCCAGCAGTCCACCGGCGGGCGCCCTAACTACGCAGTATTTT	CASSPPAGALTTQYF